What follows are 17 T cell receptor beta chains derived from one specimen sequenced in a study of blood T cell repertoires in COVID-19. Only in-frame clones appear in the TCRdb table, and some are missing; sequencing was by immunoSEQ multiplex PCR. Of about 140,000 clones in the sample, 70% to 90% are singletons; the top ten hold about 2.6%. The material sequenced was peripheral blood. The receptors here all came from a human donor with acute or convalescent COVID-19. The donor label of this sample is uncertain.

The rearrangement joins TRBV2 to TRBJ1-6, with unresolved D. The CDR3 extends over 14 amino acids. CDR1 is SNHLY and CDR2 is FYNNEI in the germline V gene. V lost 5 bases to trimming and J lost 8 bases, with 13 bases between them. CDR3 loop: CASSWQVDHSPLHF. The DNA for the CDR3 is TGTGCCAGCAGTTGGCAGGTAGATCATTCACCCCTCCACTTT.

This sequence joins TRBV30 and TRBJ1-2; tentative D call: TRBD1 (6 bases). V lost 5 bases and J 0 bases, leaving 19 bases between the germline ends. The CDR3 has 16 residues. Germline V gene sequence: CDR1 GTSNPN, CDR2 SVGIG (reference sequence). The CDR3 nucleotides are TGTGCCTGGGACGACCCTGGACAGTCTACTAACTATGGCTACACCTTC. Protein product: CAWDDPGQSTNYGYTF.

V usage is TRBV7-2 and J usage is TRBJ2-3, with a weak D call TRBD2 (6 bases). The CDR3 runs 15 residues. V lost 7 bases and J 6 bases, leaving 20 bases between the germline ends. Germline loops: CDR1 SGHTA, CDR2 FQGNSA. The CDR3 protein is CASTPQGLHVDTQYF. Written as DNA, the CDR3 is TGTGCCAGCACCCCTCAGGGACTCCATGTCGATACGCAGTATTTT.

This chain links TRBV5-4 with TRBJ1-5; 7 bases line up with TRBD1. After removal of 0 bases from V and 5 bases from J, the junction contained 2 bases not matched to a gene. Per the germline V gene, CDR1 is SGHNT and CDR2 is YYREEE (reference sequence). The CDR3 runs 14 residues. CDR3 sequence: CASSLGDRDQPQHF. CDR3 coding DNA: TGTGCCAGCAGCTTGGGGGACAGAGATCAGCCCCAGCATTTT.

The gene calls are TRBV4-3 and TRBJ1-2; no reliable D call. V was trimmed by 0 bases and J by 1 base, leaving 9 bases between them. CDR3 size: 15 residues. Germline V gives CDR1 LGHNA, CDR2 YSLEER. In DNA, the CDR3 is TGCGCCAGCAGCCAAGAAGCGGGGAATAACTATGGCTACACCTTC. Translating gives CASSQEAGNNYGYTF.

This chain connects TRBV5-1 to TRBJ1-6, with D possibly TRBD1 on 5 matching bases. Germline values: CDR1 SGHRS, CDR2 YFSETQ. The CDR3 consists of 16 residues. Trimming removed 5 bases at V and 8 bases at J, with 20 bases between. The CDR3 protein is CASRSDWGRVDSPLHF. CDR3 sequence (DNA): TGCGCCAGCAGATCAGATTGGGGCAGGGTGGATTCACCCCTCCACTTT.

The chain's CDR3 is CASRAGSGELFF. The CDR3 nucleotides are TGTGCCAGCAGGGCAGGGTCCGGGGAGCTGTTTTTT. The J gene is TRBJ2-2, the V gene TRBV6-4, with D tentatively TRBD1 (5 bases). V gave up 6 bases and J gave up 6 bases, with 8 bases separating them. Germline assignment: CDR1 MRHNA and CDR2 SNTAGT. The CDR3 length is 12 residues.

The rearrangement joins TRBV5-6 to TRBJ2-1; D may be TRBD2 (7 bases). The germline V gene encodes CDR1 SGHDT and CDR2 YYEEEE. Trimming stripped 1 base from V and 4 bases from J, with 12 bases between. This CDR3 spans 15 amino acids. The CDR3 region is CASSLIGGPYNEQFF. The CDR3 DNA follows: TGTGCCAGCAGCTTGATCGGGGGGCCGTACAATGAGCAGTTCTTC.

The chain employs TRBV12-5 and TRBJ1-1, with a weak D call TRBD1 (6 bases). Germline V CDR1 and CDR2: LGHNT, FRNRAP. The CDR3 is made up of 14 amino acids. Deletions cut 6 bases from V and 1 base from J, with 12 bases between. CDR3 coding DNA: TGTGCTAGTGGGAATGGACAGAAGAACACTGAAGCTTTCTTT. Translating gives CASGNGQKNTEAFF.

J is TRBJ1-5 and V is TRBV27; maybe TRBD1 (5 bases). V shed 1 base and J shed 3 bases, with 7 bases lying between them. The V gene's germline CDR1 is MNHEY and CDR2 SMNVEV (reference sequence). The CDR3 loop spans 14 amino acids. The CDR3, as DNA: TGTGCCAGCAGTTTATACAGGCACAATCAGCCCCAGCATTTT. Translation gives CASSLYRHNQPQHF.

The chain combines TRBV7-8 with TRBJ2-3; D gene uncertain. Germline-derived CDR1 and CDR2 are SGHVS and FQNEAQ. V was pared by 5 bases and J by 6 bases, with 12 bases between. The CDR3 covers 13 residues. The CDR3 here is CASSPQFYDTQYF. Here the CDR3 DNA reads TGTGCCAGCAGCCCCCAATTCTACGATACGCAGTATTTT.

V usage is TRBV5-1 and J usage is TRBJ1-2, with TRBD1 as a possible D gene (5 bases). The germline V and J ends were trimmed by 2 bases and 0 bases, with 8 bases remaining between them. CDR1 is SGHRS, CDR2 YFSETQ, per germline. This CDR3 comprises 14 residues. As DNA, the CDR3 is TGCGCCAGCAGCTTTCAGGGTGCTAACTATGGCTACACCTTC. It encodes CASSFQGANYGYTF.

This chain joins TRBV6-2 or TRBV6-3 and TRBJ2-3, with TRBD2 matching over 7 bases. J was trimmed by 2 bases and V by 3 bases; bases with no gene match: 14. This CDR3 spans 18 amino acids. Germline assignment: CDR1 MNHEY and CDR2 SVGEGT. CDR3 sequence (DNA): TGTGCCAGCAGTTATTGGAGGGTTGTCAGCGGGGCCACAGATACGCAGTATTTT. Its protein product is CASSYWRVVSGATDTQYF.

The CDR3 reads CASSEGRESNEQFF. The CDR3 DNA reads as TGTGCCAGCAGCGAGGGTCGAGAGAGCAATGAGCAGTTCTTC. The chain links TRBV2 to TRBJ2-1; the D gene is possibly TRBD2 (5 bases). Germline CDR1 reads SNHLY; CDR2 reads FYNNEI. The V end was cut by 6 bases, the J end by 6 bases, with 15 bases between. The CDR3 extends over 14 amino acids.

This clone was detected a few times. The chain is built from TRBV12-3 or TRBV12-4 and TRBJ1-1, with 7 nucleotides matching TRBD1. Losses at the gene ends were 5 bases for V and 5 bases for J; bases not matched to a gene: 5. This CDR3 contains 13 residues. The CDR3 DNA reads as TGTGCCAGCAGTCCCGACAGGGATACTGAAGCTTTCTTT. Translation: CASSPDRDTEAFF.

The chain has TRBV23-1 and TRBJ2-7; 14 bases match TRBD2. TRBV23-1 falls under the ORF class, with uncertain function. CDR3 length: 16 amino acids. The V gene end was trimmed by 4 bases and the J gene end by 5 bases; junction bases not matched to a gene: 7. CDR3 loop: CASSPPGGLAGDEQYV. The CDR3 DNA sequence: TGCGCCAGCAGTCCCCCCGGGGGACTAGCGGGAGACGAGCAGTACGTC.

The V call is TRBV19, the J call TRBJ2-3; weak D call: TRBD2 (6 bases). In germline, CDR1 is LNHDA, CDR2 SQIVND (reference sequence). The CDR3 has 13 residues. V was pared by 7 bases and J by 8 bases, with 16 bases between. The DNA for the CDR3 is TGTGCCAGTACCCCGGGGGTTTTAGGTACGCAGTATTTT. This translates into CASTPGVLGTQYF.